Listed here are 2 T cell receptor beta chains from one sample, sequenced in a study of T-cell reconstitution after alpha-beta-depleted transplantation in children listed by TCRdb under 2016. The library was built by means of PCR. This sample was sequenced with an Illumina HiSeq 2500. To normalize quantification of the TCRbeta repertoire, the TCR libraries were built with molecular barcoding that relied on unique molecular identifiers. Through fastp at Q25 and MiXCR, TCRdb rebuilt clones from the public reads, retaining in-frame beta chains. Each entry merges the rows of one CDR3 protein and shows their most common DNA and genes. The sample profile shows a few hundred thousand distinct CDR3 sequences; about 14% of them were found once. The top ten clonotypes cover roughly 4.3% of the sample. The starting material was PBMCs, obtained from the stem cell graft. These receptors all stem from a human donor who donated a stem cell graft to a child with Fanconi anemia.

This clonotype was observed a few times. J is TRBJ2-2 and V is TRBV10-3; a weak D match, TRBD1 (6 bases). Germline V gives CDR1 ENHRY, CDR2 SYGVKD. The CDR3 length is 16 residues. V lost 5 bases and J 0 bases, leaving 13 bases between the germline ends. For the CDR3, the DNA is TGTGCCATCAGTAGCACAGGGTCCGCGAACACCGGGGAGCTGTTTTTT. Its translation is CAISSTGSANTGELFF.

This clonotype was observed a single time. The chain links TRBV12-3 or TRBV12-4 to TRBJ2-2; D gene uncertain. V was cut by 8 bases and J by 9 bases, with 13 bases left in between. This CDR3 has 12 amino acids. CDR3 bases: TGTGCCAGCGGCCTCTACCTTAGGGAGCTGTTTTTT. Translating gives CASGLYLRELFF.